The clone carrying this T cell receptor (beta chain) has just one count. This specimen belongs to a study of blood T cell repertoires in COVID-19. Study at large: Samples of COVID-19 (acute and convalescent) were obtained from the United States, Italy and Spain. The analysed material was cDNA or gDNA that came from T cells, B-cell-depleted T cells, or PBMCs.

The V gene's germline CDR1 is SGHTA and CDR2 FQGNSA. Trimming took 5 bases from V and 0 from J, leaving 13 bases between them. The length of the CDR3 is 15 residues. The protocol was immunoSEQ multiplex PCR, while the TCRdb copy is restricted to in-frame clones and leaves out a portion. The table shows 110,000 or so clones, with just over 70% occurring only once. Sequenced input: peripheral blood. The clonotype was recovered from a woman between 40 and 50 years old with acute or convalescent COVID-19. This sequence joins TRBV7-2 and TRBJ1-1; the D gene is possibly TRBD1 (5 bases). The CDR3 sequence: CASSHGRGVNTEAFF. In DNA form, the CDR3 reads TGTGCCAGCAGCCATGGCCGGGGGGTGAACACTGAAGCTTTCTTT.